The 27 T cell receptor beta chains in this list originate from one sample, sequenced in a study of blood T cell repertoires in COVID-19. TCRdb keeps only in-frame clones here, not all; method: immunoSEQ multiplex PCR. The sample lists 250,000 or so clones, about nine tenths occurring once. Material: peripheral blood. The source is a woman between 25 and 40 years old with active or convalescent COVID-19.

V and J are TRBV5-1 and TRBJ2-5; 11 positions match TRBD1. The J segment lost 1 base and the V segment lost 6 bases, leaving 8 bases of the junction unmatched. In germline, CDR1 is SGHRS, CDR2 YFSETQ. This CDR3 contains 16 residues. CDR3 region: CASMSGTGGFQETQYF. As DNA, the CDR3 is TGCGCCAGCATGTCAGGGACAGGGGGATTCCAAGAGACCCAGTACTTC.

The gene calls are TRBV6-5 and TRBJ1-1; D not certain. CDR3 length: 14 amino acids. Germline CDR1 MNHEY, CDR2 SVGAGI. Trimming shortened V by 8 bases and J by 0 bases, and 13 bases separated the two germline ends. The CDR3 reads CASSIEVLNTEAFF. The CDR3 DNA sequence: TGTGCCAGCTCGATTGAGGTGTTGAACACTGAAGCTTTCTTT.

The gene calls are TRBV29-1 and TRBJ2-3, with 8 positions matching TRBD1. Germline V gene lookup returns CDR1 SQVTM and CDR2 ANQGSEA. V lost 7 bases to trimming and J lost 6 bases; unmatched junction nucleotides: 12. The CDR3 runs 14 residues. The CDR3 sequence is CSGGGQGASDTQYF. The CDR3 DNA reads TGCAGCGGGGGCGGGCAGGGGGCTTCGGATACGCAGTATTTT.

V usage is TRBV2 and J usage is TRBJ2-3; TRBD1 aligns across 7 bases. The germline gives CDR1 SNHLY, CDR2 FYNNEI. Trimming removed 7 bases from V and 0 bases from J; junction bases left unmatched: 4. This CDR3 spans 14 amino acids. The CDR3 bases are TGTGCCAGCACCCCGACAGGGAGCACAGATACGCAGTATTTT. It codes for CASTPTGSTDTQYF.

This rearrangement joins TRBV7-2 to TRBJ1-2; TRBD1 matches 9 bases. This CDR3 is built from 17 residues. V lost 1 base, J lost 5 bases, and 11 bases stayed unmatched. Germline V gives CDR1 SGHTA, CDR2 FQGNSA. In DNA, the CDR3 is TGTGCCAGCAGCTTAGAAGCTTGGTCGACAGGGGGATATGGCTACACCTTC. Encoded protein: CASSLEAWSTGGYGYTF.

The rearrangement links TRBV5-4 to TRBJ2-7, with a weak D call TRBD1 (6 bases). There are 14 residues in the CDR3. Germline loops: CDR1 SGHNT, CDR2 YYREEE (reference sequence). V shed 0 bases and J shed 8 bases, with 15 bases lying between them. The CDR3 sequence is CASSLGQVQSKQYF. CDR3 sequence (DNA): TGTGCCAGCAGCTTGGGACAGGTTCAGTCCAAGCAGTACTTC.

The V call is TRBV11-2, the J call TRBJ2-2, with D uncertain. The germline V gene encodes CDR1 SGHAT and CDR2 FQNNGV. The germline V and J ends were trimmed by 0 bases and 6 bases, with 8 bases remaining between them. This CDR3 spans 14 amino acids. The chain's CDR3 is CASSLDPSPGELFF. CDR3 DNA: TGTGCCAGCAGCTTAGATCCCAGTCCCGGGGAGCTGTTTTTT.

For this clone: At one end the junction does not follow the germline gene, possibly because of a read error. V gene TRBV7-9 combines with J gene TRBJ2-2; 10 bases agree with TRBD1. The CDR3 covers 16 residues. The germline CDR1 and CDR2 sequences are SEHNR and FQNEAQ (reference sequence). The chain's CDR3 is CASSLGQGAKTGELFF. CDR3 sequence (DNA): TGTGCCAGCAGCTTAGGACAGGGGGCGAAGACCGGGGAGCTGTTTTTT.

CDR3 amino acids: CAISQGEISGANVLTF. The DNA for the CDR3 is TGTGCCATTTCTCAGGGGGAAATCTCTGGGGCCAACGTCCTGACTTTC. This sequence joins TRBV10-3 and TRBJ2-6; 7 bases line up with TRBD1. J gave up 0 bases and V 9 bases, and 8 bases lay outside the gene matches. The germline V gene encodes CDR1 ENHRY and CDR2 SYGVKD. The CDR3 extends over 16 amino acids.

The chain links TRBV2 to TRBJ1-1, with D maybe TRBD1 (6 bases). The CDR3 spans 17 residues. V was clipped by 8 bases and J by 0 bases, with 22 bases between them. The V gene's germline CDR1 is SNHLY and CDR2 FYNNEI. The chain's CDR3 is CASRLDPGRTVNTEAFF. The CDR3, as DNA: TGTGCCAGCCGATTGGATCCTGGTCGGACAGTGAACACTGAAGCTTTCTTT.

The chain uses TRBV30 and TRBJ1-5, with TRBD1 identical over 8 bases. The V segment lost 4 bases and the J segment 7 bases; nucleotides outside the gene matches: 9. CDR3 size: 14 residues. The V gene's germline CDR1 is GTSNPN and CDR2 SVGIG (reference sequence). The CDR3 coding sequence is TGTGCCTGGACCGGGACAGGAAGAAACCAGCCCCAGCATTTT. Amino acids: CAWTGTGRNQPQHF.

The rearrangement links TRBV6-6 to TRBJ1-4; no reliable D call. V lost 6 bases and J lost 4, with 18 bases in between. This CDR3 contains 16 residues. Germline assignment: CDR1 MNHNY and CDR2 SVGAGI (reference sequence). The CDR3 DNA reads TGTGCCAGCAGCCCTTCCGAAAGATCAGATAATGAAAAACTGTTTTTT. It is translated as CASSPSERSDNEKLFF.

The chain combines TRBV27 with TRBJ2-7; 8 nucleotides align to TRBD1. Germline assignment: CDR1 MNHEY and CDR2 SMNVEV (reference sequence). J was trimmed by 1 base and V by 2 bases; bases with no gene match: 4. The CDR3 runs to 15 residues. The CDR3 loop is CASSLIGQGSYEQYF. The CDR3 DNA reads TGTGCCAGCAGTTTAATCGGACAGGGTTCCTACGAGCAGTACTTC.

The chain carries TRBV29-1 and TRBJ2-5; D ambiguous. This CDR3 has 11 amino acids. Trimming cost V 5 bases and J 8 bases, with 12 bases left between them. Looked up from germline, CDR1 is SQVTM and CDR2 is ANQGSEA. The CDR3 loop reads CSVLIDFTQYF. In DNA, the CDR3 is TGCAGCGTTTTGATAGACTTCACCCAGTACTTC.

This clone was picked up one time. The CDR3 spells CASSPRLAGTTGELFF. CDR3 bases: TGTGCCAGCTCACCACGGCTAGCGGGGACAACCGGGGAGCTGTTTTTT. The chain joins TRBV18 to TRBJ2-2; TRBD2 agrees at 9 bases. V lost 1 base to trimming and J lost 5 bases; unmatched junction nucleotides: 5. The germline gives CDR1 KGHSH, CDR2 LQKENI. CDR3 length: 16 amino acids.

The chain joins TRBV25-1 to TRBJ2-5; 12 positions match TRBD1. Germline V CDR1 and CDR2: MGHDK, SYGVNS. The CDR3 is made up of 15 amino acids. V shed 10 bases, J shed 4 bases, and the junction held 10 bases outside the gene matches. The CDR3 nucleotides read TGTGCCACCAATAGCGGGACAGGGGGCGGAGAGACCCAGTACTTC. Translating gives CATNSGTGGGETQYF.

This rearrangement joins TRBV7-9 to TRBJ1-2; D gene ambiguous. CDR1 is SEHNR and CDR2 is FQNEAQ in the germline V gene (reference sequence). Between the trimmed V and J ends, which lost 2 bases and 4 bases, there was a span of 14 bases. This CDR3 has 15 residues. The CDR3 sequence: CASSLSISASYGYTF. Written as DNA, the CDR3 is TGTGCCAGCAGCTTATCGATATCAGCGAGCTATGGCTACACCTTC. The whole variable domain, filled in from reference TRBV7-9 and TRBJ1-2, reads DTGVSQNPRHKITKRGQNVTFRCDPISEHNRLYWYRQTLGQGPEFLTYFQNEAQLEKSRLLSDRFSAERPKGSFSTLEIQRTEQGDSAMYLCASSLSISASYGYTFGSGTRLTVV.

The rearrangement uses TRBV5-1 and TRBJ1-4; 7 bases agree with TRBD1. CDR1 and CDR2 (germline): SGHRS, YFSETQ. CDR3 length equals 15 residues. Germline trimming cut 3 bases from V and 5 bases from J; bases unmatched to any gene: 7. CDR3 bases: TGCGCCAGCAGCTCGGAGACAGGGTCAAATGAAAAACTGTTTTTT. Its translation: CASSSETGSNEKLFF.

This chain links TRBV5-1 with TRBJ2-7, with D perhaps TRBD2 (5 bases). Germline V gives CDR1 SGHRS, CDR2 YFSETQ. This CDR3 is built from 13 residues. Trimming removed 6 bases at V and 5 bases at J, with 15 bases between. The CDR3 spells CASNKNEGHEQYF. DNA of the CDR3: TGCGCCAGCAACAAAAACGAGGGCCACGAGCAGTACTTC.

This clone was observed a few times. This chain links TRBV3-1 (or the pseudogene TRBV3-2) with TRBJ1-6, with D perhaps TRBD1 (5 bases). Looked up from germline, CDR1 is LGHDT and CDR2 is YNNKEL (reference sequence). The CDR3 sequence is 12 residues long. Trimming cost V 7 bases and J 7 bases, with 8 bases left between them. CDR3 protein: CASNRKNSPLHF. CDR3 coding DNA: TGTGCCAGCAACAGGAAGAATTCACCCCTCCACTTT.

This clone was picked up a small number of times. A junction boundary mismatches the germline segment, possibly from a read error. The chain joins TRBV7-7 to TRBJ2-1; TRBD2 aligns across 8 bases. CDR1 is SSHAT and CDR2 is FNYEAQ in the germline V gene (reference sequence). The CDR3 length is 15 residues. CDR3 region: CASSQRSGGLNEQFF. DNA of the CDR3: TGTGCTAGCAGCCAGCGAAGCGGGGGCCTCAATGAGCAGTTCTTC.

This sequence joins TRBV2 and TRBJ1-1; TRBD1 aligns across 9 bases. This CDR3 comprises 14 residues. CDR1 is SNHLY and CDR2 is FYNNEI in the germline V gene. V shed 8 bases, J shed 4 bases, and the junction held 8 bases outside the gene matches. The CDR3 nucleotides are TGTGCCAGCTGGGACAGGGAGGATCCCACTGAAGCTTTCTTT. This sequence encodes CASWDREDPTEAFF.

The V call is TRBV5-1, the J call TRBJ1-1, with 9 bases aligning to TRBD1. CDR1 and CDR2 (germline): SGHRS, YFSETQ. The CDR3 runs to 15 residues. The ends lost 3 bases at V and 5 bases at J; junction bases unmatched: 8. Here the CDR3 DNA reads TGCGCCAGCAGCTCACAGGGGGCTGGGGATACTGAAGCTTTCTTT. This encodes CASSSQGAGDTEAFF.

CDR3 in amino acids: CASSPTGSGYTF. DNA for the CDR3: TGCGCCAGCAGCCCGACAGGGAGCGGCTACACCTTC. This rearrangement joins TRBV5-1 to TRBJ1-2, with 7 bases identical to TRBD1. This CDR3 contains 12 residues. The germline V gene encodes CDR1 SGHRS and CDR2 YFSETQ. V dropped 4 bases and J dropped 8; count of bases not matched to a gene: 5.

The CDR3 reads CASSMRTGELFF. CDR3 sequence (DNA): TGTGCCAGTAGTATGCGCACCGGGGAGCTGTTTTTT. The chain uses TRBV19 and TRBJ2-2; D is undetermined. Germline assignment: CDR1 LNHDA and CDR2 SQIVND (reference sequence). This CDR3 has 12 residues. Deletions cut 3 bases from V and 4 bases from J, with 3 bases between.

The chain couples TRBV5-1 to TRBJ2-2, with 7 bases identical to TRBD1. Germline lookup yields CDR1 SGHRS and CDR2 YFSETQ. Unmatched junction bases numbered 5, after V lost 2 bases and J lost 1 base. This CDR3 comprises 16 residues. Here the CDR3 DNA reads TGCGCCAGCAGCTTTATGACAGGGTTGAACACCGGGGAGCTGTTTTTT. Translating gives CASSFMTGLNTGELFF.

This clone occurred once. The chain combines TRBV11-2 with TRBJ2-7; D might be TRBD2 (6 bases). CDR1 is SGHAT, CDR2 FQNNGV, per germline. The CDR3 loop spans 18 amino acids. Trimming cost V 0 bases and J 5 bases, with 23 bases left between them. CDR3: CASSLDGRPDAGGNEQYF. As DNA, the CDR3 is TGTGCCAGCAGCTTAGATGGCCGACCGGACGCTGGGGGGAACGAGCAGTACTTC.